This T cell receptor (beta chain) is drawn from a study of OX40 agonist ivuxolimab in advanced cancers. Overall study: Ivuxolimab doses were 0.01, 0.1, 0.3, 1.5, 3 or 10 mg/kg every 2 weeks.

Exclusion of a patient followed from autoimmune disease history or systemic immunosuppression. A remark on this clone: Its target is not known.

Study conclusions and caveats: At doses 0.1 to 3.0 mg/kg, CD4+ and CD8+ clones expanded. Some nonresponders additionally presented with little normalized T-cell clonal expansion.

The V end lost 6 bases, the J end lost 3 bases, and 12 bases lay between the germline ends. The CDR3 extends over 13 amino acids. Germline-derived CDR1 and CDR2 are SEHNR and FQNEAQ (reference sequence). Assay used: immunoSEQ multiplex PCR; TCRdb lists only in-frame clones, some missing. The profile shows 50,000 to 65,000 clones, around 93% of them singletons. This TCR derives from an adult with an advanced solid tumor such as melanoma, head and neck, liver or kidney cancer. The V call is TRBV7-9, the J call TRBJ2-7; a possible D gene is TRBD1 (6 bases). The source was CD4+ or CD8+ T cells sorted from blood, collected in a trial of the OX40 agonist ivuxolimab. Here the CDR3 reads CASRGTLVYEQYF. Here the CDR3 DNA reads TGTGCCAGCAGAGGGACACTGGTCTACGAGCAGTACTTC.